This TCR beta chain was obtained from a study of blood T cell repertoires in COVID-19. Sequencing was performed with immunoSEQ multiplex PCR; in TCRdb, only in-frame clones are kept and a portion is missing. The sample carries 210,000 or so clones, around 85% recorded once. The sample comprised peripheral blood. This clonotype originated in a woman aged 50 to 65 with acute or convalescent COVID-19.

In DNA, the CDR3 is TGCGCCAGCAGCTCCATGGGACTAGCACAAGAGACCCAGTACTTC. Its protein product is CASSSMGLAQETQYF. The chain uses TRBV5-1 and TRBJ2-5, with 9 bases matching TRBD2. CDR1 is SGHRS, CDR2 YFSETQ, per germline. The CDR3 is 15 amino acids. The ends lost 3 bases at V and 2 bases at J; junction bases unmatched: 5.